This T cell receptor (beta chain) was found in a study of T cell responses to AZD1222 COVID-19 vaccine. A note on this clone: The antigen is unknown.

The table came from immunoSEQ multiplex PCR; TCRdb's copy has only in-frame clones and leaves some out. The data hold about 200,000 clones, with around nine tenths observed a single time. The V end lost 7 bases, the J end lost 14 bases, and 18 bases lay between the germline ends. The CDR3 sequence is 13 residues long. Germline CDR1 and CDR2: MNHEY and SMNVEV (reference sequence). The study's findings and limits: Clonal diversity was possibly underestimated, and white British individuals and females predominated among donors. Nearly half of spike-specific TCRs reportedly target unmutated variant regions. Only after the peak T cell response were repertoires sampled. Researchers report vaccine-associated CD4 TCRs spanning spike, with dominance at 160-218 and 743-854.

The chain has TRBV27 and TRBJ1-6; D unclear. The receptor's source is an adult who received the MenACWY meningococcal vaccine as a control. The sequenced sample was peripheral blood, obtained 28 days after the second dose of the MenACWY control vaccine. The CDR3 reads CASTSFLSGTLHF. The DNA for the CDR3 is TGTGCCAGCACCAGTTTTTTGTCGGGCACCCTCCACTTT.